These T cell receptor beta chains were read from a single sample in a study of T cell clones after liver transplantation. Data came from immunoSEQ multiplex PCR; TCRdb stores just in-frame clones and leaves some out. The table lists tens of thousands of clones, 60% to 75% of them singletons. The specimen comprised CD4+ T cells from blood, sampled at the 22-month timepoint. Source of these receptors: a human patient who received a liver transplant. Some T cells may arise from the graft donor. Each CDR3 is given with its conserved first and last residue. A D gene is named only where the DNA matches it firmly. Size tells how often a clone was seen (once, few, many) or the class of an expanded clone, and some rows leave it out.

J gene	V gene	clone size	D gene	CDR3 DNA	CDR3 protein
TRBJ2-3	TRBV10-2	few	TRBD2	TGCGCCAGCAGTGAGTCTCAGCTAGCGGACACAGATACGCAGTATTTT	CASSESQLADTDTQYF
TRBJ2-2	TRBV25-1	-	-	TGTGCCAGCAGAGACACAGGGCCCACCGGGGAGCTGTTTTTT	CASRDTGPTGELFF
TRBJ1-5	TRBV6-1	-	-	TGTGCCAGCACCTCGACAGGACGTCAGCCCCAGCATTTT	CASTSTGRQPQHF
TRBJ2-3	TRBV7-2	many	TRBD2	TGTGCCAGCAGCACCGGGACTAGCGGAAGCACAGATACGCAGTATTTT	CASSTGTSGSTDTQYF
TRBJ2-5	TRBV28	-	TRBD2	TGTGCCAGCAGTTTCCCTAGCGGGGCCCAAGAGACCCAGTACTTC	CASSFPSGAQETQYF
TRBJ2-2	TRBV5-8	-	-	TGTGCCAGCAGCTTGTACCGACTTAACACCGGGGAGCTGTTTTTT	CASSLYRLNTGELFF
TRBJ2-7	TRBV6-6	-	-	TGTGCCAGCAGCAAGTCATTTGACGGAATCTACGAGCAGTACTTC	CASSKSFDGIYEQYF
TRBJ1-2	TRBV6-6	few	-	TGTGCCAGCAGTTACTCTATCGGTGGGGATGGCTACACCTTC	CASSYSIGGDGYTF
TRBJ2-1	TRBV4-1	once	-	TGCGCCAGCAGCCAAAGGACCTGGAGGACCTCCTACAATGAGCAGTTCTTC	CASSQRTWRTSYNEQFF
TRBJ1-6	TRBV7-6	few	-	TGTGCCAGCAGCTTAGCCAATTCACCCCTCCACTTT	CASSLANSPLHF
TRBJ2-3	TRBV7-2	once	TRBD1	TGTGCCAGCAGCTTCCGACAGGGGAGAGGGGATACGCAGTATTTT	CASSFRQGRGDTQYF
TRBJ1-1	TRBV25-1	-	-	TGTGCCAGCAGTCCCCCCTTTGGCAGTTTGAACACTGAAGCTTTCTTT	CASSPPFGSLNTEAFF
TRBJ1-5	TRBV13	-	-	TGTGCCAGCAGCGAGGGACAACTAGGGGAACAGCCCCAGCATTTT	CASSEGQLGEQPQHF
TRBJ1-2	TRBV6-4	medium-sized	TRBD1	TGTGCCAGCAGTGAACAGGGGGCTGGAGGCTACACCTTC	CASSEQGAGGYTF
TRBJ2-3	TRBV27	-	-	TGTGCCAGCAGTTTAACAGAGCGGCGCACAGATACGCAGTATTTT	CASSLTERRTDTQYF
TRBJ1-1	TRBV7-9	-	-	TGTGCCAGCAGCTTAGACCGGGAAGCTTTCTTT	CASSLDREAFF
TRBJ1-1	TRBV27	-	-	TGTGCCAGCAGTGAGGGACGGGGCACTGAAGCTTTCTTT	CASSEGRGTEAFF
TRBJ1-1	TRBV27	-	TRBD1	TGTGCCAGCAGCCCGGGGGACAGGGGGATGAACACTGAAGCTTTCTTT	CASSPGDRGMNTEAFF
TRBJ2-2	TRBV7-6	-	-	TGTGCCAGCAGCTTAGTCGTTTCGGGAAACACCGGGGAGCTGTTTTTT	CASSLVVSGNTGELFF
TRBJ1-1	TRBV2	few	-	TGTGCCAGCAGAGCACAACTGAACACTGAAGCTTTCTTT	CASRAQLNTEAFF